This TCR beta chain is from a study of shared clonotypes between healthy human individuals. Findings of the study overall: Naive subsets generally exceeded memory subsets in estimated richness.

Trimming removed 5 bases from V and 4 bases from J, with 15 bases in between. The CDR3 totals 14 residues. Germline CDR1 is SGHDN and CDR2 is FVKESK. CD8 cells regarded as naive lacked CD45RO, were positively chosen for CCR7, and omitted terminally differentiated effector memory CD45RA+ cells. Genomic DNA of every subset was divided equally among multiple immunoSEQ plates. Here immunoSEQ multiplex PCR was the method, and the copy in TCRdb shows in-frame clones only, minus some. This table holds about 580,000 clones, roughly 98% found once. This clone was found a few times. Antigen specificity is unknown.

The rearrangement links TRBV14 to TRBJ2-7, with a possible D match to TRBD1 (6 bases). The sample comprised naive CD8+ T cells sorted from blood. The sequence derives from a man younger than 45 in good health. CDR3 bases: TGTGCCAGCAGCTTCCAGGGGTGGAAGTACGAGCAGTACTTC. This translates into CASSFQGWKYEQYF. The full variable domain, completed using reference TRBV14 and TRBJ2-7, is EAGVTQFPSHSVIEKGQTVTLRCDPISGHDNLYWYRRVMGKEIKFLLHFVKESKQDESGMPNNRFLAERTGGTYSTLKVQPAELEDSGVYFCASSFQGWKYEQYFGPGTRLTVT.